The next 26 T cell receptor beta chains were all read from a single sample in a study of graft-versus-host responses after intestinal transplantation. Assay used: immunoSEQ multiplex PCR; TCRdb lists only in-frame clones, some missing. The sample lists more than 10,000 clones, 70% to 85% occurring once. This material consisted of PBMCs, taken around 320 days after intestinal transplant. These receptors came from a human patient who received an intestinal transplant, so some T cells may come from the graft donor.

This sequence joins TRBV5-1 and TRBJ2-1, with 10 bases lining up with TRBD2. V was clipped by 0 bases and J by 6 bases; unmatched bases: 6. This CDR3 is 16 amino acids long. Germline loops: CDR1 SGHRS, CDR2 YFSETQ. The CDR3 nucleotides are TGCGCCAGCAGCTTGGTGGCCCTAGCGGGAGCCAATGAGCAGTTCTTC. Its protein product is CASSLVALAGANEQFF.

V gene TRBV6-1 combines with J gene TRBJ2-1; 14 bases match TRBD2. With V trimmed by 4 bases and J by 0 bases, 11 bases remained unmatched. The CDR3 extends over 20 amino acids. From germline, CDR1 is MNHNS and CDR2 SASEGT. CDR3 DNA sequence: TGTGCCAGCAGTGGCCCCCGACTAGCGGGAGGGCCGAGCTCCTACAATGAGCAGTTCTTC. This gives the protein CASSGPRLAGGPSSYNEQFF.

The table lists this clone with a count of one. The chain recombines TRBV19 with TRBJ1-5, with D unclear. The CDR3 totals 13 residues. The V end lost 7 bases, the J end lost 2 bases, and 9 bases lay between the germline ends. The germline CDR1 and CDR2 sequences are LNHDA and SQIVND (reference sequence). The CDR3 DNA reads TGTGCCAGTAAAGGAAATGGCAATCAGCCCCAGCATTTT. Residues: CASKGNGNQPQHF.

In its sample, this clone was seen once. V and J are TRBV28 and TRBJ1-3, with TRBD1 as a possible D gene (6 bases). V lost 2 bases to trimming and J lost 0 bases, with 8 bases between them. This CDR3 is 15 amino acids long. Germline V gene sequence: CDR1 MDHEN, CDR2 SYDVKM. CDR3 in amino acids: CASSLRQVSGNTIYF. The CDR3 bases are TGTGCCAGCAGTTTAAGACAGGTCTCTGGAAACACCATATATTTT.

This clone was observed once. This specimen includes other DNA sequences encoding the same CDR3. The chain couples TRBV19 to TRBJ2-1, with 10 positions matching TRBD2. V shed 4 bases and J 5 bases; nucleotides not matched to a gene: 2. The germline CDR1 and CDR2 sequences are LNHDA and SQIVND (reference sequence). CDR3 length: 14 amino acids. Written as DNA, the CDR3 is TGTGCCAGTAGTACTAGCGGGAGACACAATGAGCAGTTCTTC. As protein: CASSTSGRHNEQFF.

The chain employs TRBV9 and TRBJ2-5; D is ambiguous. V was pared by 0 bases and J by 2 bases, with 8 bases between. The CDR3 is 14 amino acids. Germline V CDR1 and CDR2: SGDLS, YYNGEE. The CDR3 DNA follows: TGTGCCAGCAGCGTAGAATGGATACAAGAGACCCAGTACTTC. Translation: CASSVEWIQETQYF.

This chain uses TRBV7-8 with TRBJ2-1; 8 bases line up with TRBD2. Germline trimming cut 5 bases from V and 6 bases from J; bases unmatched to any gene: 12. The CDR3 spans 16 residues. Germline values: CDR1 SGHVS, CDR2 FQNEAQ. CDR3 DNA sequence: TGTGCCAGCAGCCCGGGAGGGCAGGTGGGTACCAATGAGCAGTTCTTC. It yields the protein CASSPGGQVGTNEQFF.

This clone appeared once. The chain joins TRBV9 to TRBJ2-3, with 9 bases lining up with TRBD2. J was trimmed by 5 bases and V by 0 bases; bases with no gene match: 7. The CDR3 is made up of 16 amino acids. The germline CDR1 and CDR2 sequences are SGDLS and YYNGEE. The CDR3 DNA sequence: TGTGCCAGCAGCGTAGATAGCGGGAGACTGGAAGATACGCAGTATTTT. This codes for CASSVDSGRLEDTQYF.

The gene calls are TRBV20-1 and TRBJ1-2; D unclear. The germline gives CDR1 DFQATT, CDR2 SNEGSKA (reference sequence). V lost 6 bases and J lost 4, with 9 bases in between. The CDR3 contains 11 residues. The chain's CDR3 is CSAIRFYGYTF. In DNA, the CDR3 is TGCAGTGCCATCCGGTTCTATGGCTACACCTTC.

Only a few counts were recorded for this clone. The chain recombines TRBV6-4 with TRBJ1-1; D not resolved. This CDR3 is built from 13 residues. From germline, CDR1 is MRHNA and CDR2 SNTAGT. Trimming pared 2 bases from V and 1 base from J, leaving 5 bases between. CDR3 region: CASSDRENTEAFF. For the CDR3, the DNA is TGTGCCAGCAGTGACAGGGAGAACACTGAAGCTTTCTTT.

The J gene is TRBJ1-1, the V gene TRBV19, with 8 bases fitting TRBD1. The V gene end was trimmed by 3 bases and the J gene end by 5 bases; junction bases not matched to a gene: 8. The CDR3 loop spans 15 amino acids. The V gene's germline CDR1 is LNHDA and CDR2 SQIVND (reference sequence). The CDR3 spells CASSIRRGQGTEAFF. The DNA of the CDR3 is TGTGCCAGTAGTATCCGCAGGGGGCAAGGGACTGAAGCTTTCTTT.

This clone has more than one count but fewer than ten. The chain couples TRBV28 to TRBJ1-1; D ambiguous. V lost 6 bases to trimming and J lost 11 bases, with 10 bases between them. The CDR3 is made up of 10 amino acids. Germline V gives CDR1 MDHEN, CDR2 SYDVKM. CDR3 nucleotide sequence: TGTGCCAGCAGAGATAACATGGCTTTCTTT. Protein product: CASRDNMAFF.

V gene TRBV1 combines with J gene TRBJ2-3; no check of the table's D call, TRBD2, against the DNA was made. TRBV1 is tagged as a pseudogene. The CDR3 contains 16 residues. CDR3 nucleotides: TGCACCAGCAGCCCCTGGCGGGAGAGGGTCCGTTATACGCAGTATTTT. Its translation is CTSSPWRERVRYTQYF.

The chain couples TRBV27 to TRBJ2-1; D might be TRBD1 (5 bases). Germline V lookup: CDR1 MNHEY, CDR2 SMNVEV (reference sequence). Trimming stripped 5 bases from V and 2 bases from J, with 16 bases between. This CDR3 comprises 16 residues. CDR3 sequence reads: CASSRWDQGTYNEQFF. The CDR3 nucleotides are TGTGCCAGCAGTCGTTGGGATCAGGGAACCTACAATGAGCAGTTCTTC.

The V call is TRBV5-6, the J call TRBJ2-3; no reliable D call. The CDR3 is 16 residues long. Deletions cut 0 bases from V and 4 bases from J, with 15 bases between. Germline CDR1 is SGHDT and CDR2 is YYEEEE. The CDR3 region is CASSLDGPWAADTQYF. The CDR3 bases are TGTGCCAGCAGCTTGGACGGTCCCTGGGCCGCAGATACGCAGTATTTT.

Only a few counts were recorded for this clone. The gene calls are TRBV30 and TRBJ2-5, with TRBD1 matching 11 bases. V shed 3 bases, J shed 4 bases, and the junction held 10 bases outside the gene matches. This CDR3 comprises 16 residues. CDR1 is GTSNPN and CDR2 is SVGIG in the germline V gene (reference sequence). CDR3 nucleotides: TGTGCCTGGAGGGGTGGACAGGGGGCACGACTAGAGACCCAGTACTTC. Its protein is CAWRGGQGARLETQYF.

The chain employs TRBV7-9 and TRBJ1-2; 12 positions agree with TRBD1. V lost 5 bases and J lost 6; bases outside the gene matches: 10. CDR1 is SEHNR and CDR2 is FQNEAQ in the germline V gene (reference sequence). The length of the CDR3 is 16 residues. CDR3 in amino acids: CASSLGTGTGGNGYTF. The CDR3 bases are TGTGCCAGCAGCCTAGGGACCGGGACAGGGGGCAATGGCTACACCTTC.

V usage is TRBV28 and J usage is TRBJ2-7; 8 nucleotides align to TRBD2. J gave up 2 bases and V 3 bases, and 6 bases lay outside the gene matches. The CDR3 has 15 amino acids. From germline, CDR1 is MDHEN and CDR2 SYDVKM. For the CDR3, the DNA is TGTGCCAGCAGTTTTGGAGCGGGAGTGCCCTACGAGCAGTACTTC. Translated: CASSFGAGVPYEQYF.

This clone was counted a few times. The CDR3 nucleotides are TGTGCCAGCAGTGCGTTGGGCCCGCACACAGATACGCAGTATTTT. Protein product: CASSALGPHTDTQYF. V and J are TRBV2 and TRBJ2-3, with D unresolved. This CDR3 has 15 residues. CDR1 is SNHLY and CDR2 is FYNNEI in the germline V gene. V was clipped by 4 bases and J by 2 bases, with 13 bases between them.

The rearrangement links TRBV5-5 to TRBJ2-7; D gene ambiguous. CDR1 is SGHKS, CDR2 YYEKEE, per germline (reference sequence). The CDR3 extends over 10 amino acids. Trimming removed 3 bases at V and 6 bases at J, with 4 bases between. This CDR3 reads CASSSLEQYF. The CDR3 nucleotides are TGTGCCAGCAGCTCCCTCGAGCAGTACTTC.

The gene calls are TRBV25-1 and TRBJ2-1, with D unclear. This CDR3 has 13 residues. Trimming took 1 base from V and 5 from J, leaving 6 bases between them. From germline, CDR1 is MGHDK and CDR2 SYGVNS. CDR3 DNA sequence: TGTGCCAGCAGTGAATTTGGAGACAATGAGCAGTTCTTC. It is translated as CASSEFGDNEQFF.

The chain has TRBV11-1 and TRBJ2-7, with TRBD2 matching 8 bases. Germline lookup yields CDR1 SGHAT and CDR2 FQDESV (reference sequence). The CDR3 is made up of 13 amino acids. The V and J ends lost 7 bases and 2 bases, in that order; junction bases with no gene match: 4. CDR3 coding DNA: TGTGCCAGCAACCATAGCGGGACCTACGAGCAGTACTTC. The encoded protein is CASNHSGTYEQYF.

This clone was detected once. The V gene is TRBV14, the J gene TRBJ2-1; no definite D call. Germline lookup yields CDR1 SGHDN and CDR2 FVKESK. The V gene lost 0 bases and the J gene lost 3 bases, with 15 bases spanning the gap. The CDR3 length is 17 residues. The CDR3 loop is CASSQDRPGLYYNEQFF. In nucleotides, the CDR3 is TGTGCCAGCAGCCAAGACCGTCCAGGTCTCTACTACAATGAGCAGTTCTTC. The variable domain in full, with the rest retrieved from reference TRBV14 and TRBJ2-1, is EAGVTQFPSHSVIEKGQTVTLRCDPISGHDNLYWYRRVMGKEIKFLLHFVKESKQDESGMPNNRFLAERTGGTYSTLKVQPAELEDSGVYFCASSQDRPGLYYNEQFFGPGTRLTVL.

For this clone: Other DNA sequences in this specimen translate into the identical CDR3. The rearrangement uses TRBV28 and TRBJ1-4, with D unresolved. CDR3 length equals 18 residues. Trimming stripped 1 base from V and 4 bases from J, with 19 bases between. Germline V gene sequence: CDR1 MDHEN, CDR2 SYDVKM. The CDR3 DNA follows: TGTGCCAGCAGTTTATTACAACGGCGGCAGCCATTTAATGAAAAACTGTTTTTT. Translating gives CASSLLQRRQPFNEKLFF.

The rearrangement uses TRBV18 and TRBJ1-3, with D possibly being TRBD1 (6 bases). The CDR3 is 13 amino acids. In germline, CDR1 is KGHSH, CDR2 LQKENI. The V end lost 6 bases, the J end lost 0 bases, and 6 bases lay between the germline ends. CDR3 nucleotide sequence: TGTGCCAGCTCGGACAGCTCTGGAAACACCATATATTTT. Translation gives CASSDSSGNTIYF.

This clone was counted a single time. This chain joins TRBV19 and TRBJ2-3; D is perhaps TRBD2 (7 bases). Trimming left V 7 bases short and J 2 bases short, with 13 bases between. Per germline, CDR1 LNHDA and CDR2 SQIVND (reference sequence). The CDR3 consists of 14 residues. The CDR3 DNA is TGTGCCAGTAATAGGGGGGGAACCACAGATACGCAGTATTTT. Its translation is CASNRGGTTDTQYF.